This TCR beta chain was captured by sequencing in a study of OX40 agonist ivuxolimab in advanced cancers. For the study at large: A diagnosis of hepatocellular carcinoma, melanoma, renal cell or head and neck cancer was present in dose-escalation patients. Eligibility admitted prior anti-PD-1, anti-PD-L1 or anti-CTLA-4 therapy; around 38% had some.

The data were produced by immunoSEQ multiplex PCR, yet TCRdb's version contains in-frame clones alone and is incomplete. The table records about 130,000 clones, around 93% of them present only once. Germline CDR1 is SGDLS and CDR2 is YYNGEE. Trimming removed 4 bases from V and 3 bases from J, with 25 bases in between. This CDR3 has 18 amino acids. Details on this clone: Its antigen is currently unknown.

Overall study results and limits: Normalized expansion of T-cell clones was also low for some nonresponders. Undetermined was the antigen specificity of the expanded peripheral T cells.

This receptor was taken from an adult with an advanced solid tumor such as melanoma, head and neck, liver or kidney cancer. The chain employs TRBV9 and TRBJ1-1, with D maybe TRBD1 (5 bases). The sequencing used CD4+ or CD8+ T cells sorted from blood, collected in a trial of the OX40 agonist ivuxolimab. The CDR3 spells CASSSDWGVYVSDTEAFF. The CDR3 DNA reads as TGTGCCAGCAGCTCGGACTGGGGGGTCTACGTATCGGACACTGAAGCTTTCTTT.